This TCR beta chain comes out of a study of T cells in localized non-small cell lung cancer. Findings of the study overall: Highest T cell clonality was seen in uninvolved adjacent lung, surpassing that measured in tumor. Higher adjacent-lung clonality was associated with shorter survival. Heterogeneity is still possible, as just one tumor region was sequenced.

The CDR3 covers 12 residues. With V trimmed by 6 bases and J by 3 bases, 4 bases remained unmatched. CDR1 and CDR2 from the germline V gene are GTSNPN and SVGIG (reference sequence). Method: immunoSEQ multiplex PCR; TCRdb's copy keeps in-frame clones and lacks some. The sample carries approximately 50,000 clones, around 86% recorded once. As concerns this clone: No antigen is known for it.

Sequences were derived from PBMCs, sampled before any cancer treatment. The TCR sequence derives from a man between 40 and 69 years old with stage II lung adenocarcinoma. The genes are TRBV30 and TRBJ1-1; 7 bases match TRBD1. The CDR3 here is CACATGDTEAFF. CDR3 DNA sequence: TGTGCCTGTGCTACAGGGGACACTGAAGCTTTCTTT.